This TCR beta chain was identified during a study of blood T cell repertoires in COVID-19. Study background: The United States, Italy and Spain supplied acute and convalescent COVID-19 samples. Nucleic acid was either cDNA or gDNA, and it came from T cells, B-cell-depleted T cells, or PBMCs.

In the original analysis: Reference gene primer amplification gave estimated nucleated cell counts. The table came from immunoSEQ multiplex PCR; TCRdb's copy has only in-frame clones and leaves some out. The DNA gave D and trimming, while V, J and clone size come from that table. The sample shows about 220,000 clones, around 84% of them seen only once. This CDR3 is built from 15 residues. The germline gives CDR1 LGHNA, CDR2 YNFKEQ. The ends were cut back, 0 bases at V and 5 bases at J, with 12 bases in the middle. Sequencing used peripheral blood. The clonotype originates from a man between 25 and 39 years old with active or convalescent COVID-19. The chain recombines TRBV4-2 with TRBJ2-3, with D possibly matching TRBD2 (7 bases). The DNA of the CDR3 is TGTGCCAGCAGCCAAGATGAGGGGGGGGGAGATACGCAGTATTTT. This encodes CASSQDEGGGDTQYF.